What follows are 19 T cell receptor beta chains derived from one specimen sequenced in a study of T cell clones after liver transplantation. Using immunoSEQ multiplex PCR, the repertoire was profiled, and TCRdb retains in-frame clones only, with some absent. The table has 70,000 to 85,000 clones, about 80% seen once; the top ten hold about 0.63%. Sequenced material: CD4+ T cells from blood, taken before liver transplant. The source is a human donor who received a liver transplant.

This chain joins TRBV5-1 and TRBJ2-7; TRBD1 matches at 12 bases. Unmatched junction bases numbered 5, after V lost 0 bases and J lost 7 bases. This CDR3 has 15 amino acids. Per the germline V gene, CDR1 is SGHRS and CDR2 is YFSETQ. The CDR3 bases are TGCGCCAGCAGCTTGGGGGGACAGGGGGCGGAAGAGCAGTACTTC. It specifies CASSLGGQGAEEQYF.

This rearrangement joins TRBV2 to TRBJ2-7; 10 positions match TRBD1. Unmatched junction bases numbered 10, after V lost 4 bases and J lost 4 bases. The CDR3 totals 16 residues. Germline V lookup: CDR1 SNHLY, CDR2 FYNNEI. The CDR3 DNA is TGTGCCAGCAGTGCCCGGGTACCGGGACAGGGGTACGAGCAGTACTTC. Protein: CASSARVPGQGYEQYF.

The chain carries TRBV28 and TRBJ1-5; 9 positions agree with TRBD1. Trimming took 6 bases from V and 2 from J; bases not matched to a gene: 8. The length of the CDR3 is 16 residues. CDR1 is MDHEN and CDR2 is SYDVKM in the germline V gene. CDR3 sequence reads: CASRLRTGEGNQPQHF. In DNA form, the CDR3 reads TGTGCCAGCAGACTCAGGACAGGGGAGGGCAATCAGCCCCAGCATTTT.

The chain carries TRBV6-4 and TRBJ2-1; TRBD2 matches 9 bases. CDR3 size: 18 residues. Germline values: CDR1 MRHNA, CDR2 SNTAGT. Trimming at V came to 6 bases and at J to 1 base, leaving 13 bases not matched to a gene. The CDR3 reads CASSPQIVSGGSYNEQFF. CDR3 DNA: TGTGCCAGCAGCCCACAGATTGTTAGCGGGGGTTCCTACAATGAGCAGTTCTTC.

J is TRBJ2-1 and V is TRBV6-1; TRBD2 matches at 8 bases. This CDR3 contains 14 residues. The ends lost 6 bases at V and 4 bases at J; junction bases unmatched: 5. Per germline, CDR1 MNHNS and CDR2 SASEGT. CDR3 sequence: CASRSSGLYNEQFF. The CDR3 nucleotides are TGTGCCAGCAGGTCTAGCGGGTTATACAATGAGCAGTTCTTC.

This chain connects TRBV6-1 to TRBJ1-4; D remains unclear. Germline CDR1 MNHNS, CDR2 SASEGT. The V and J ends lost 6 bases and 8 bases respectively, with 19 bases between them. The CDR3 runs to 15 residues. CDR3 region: CASSPRGRYGEKLFF. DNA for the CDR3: TGTGCCAGCAGCCCCAGAGGGAGGTACGGCGAAAAACTGTTTTTT.

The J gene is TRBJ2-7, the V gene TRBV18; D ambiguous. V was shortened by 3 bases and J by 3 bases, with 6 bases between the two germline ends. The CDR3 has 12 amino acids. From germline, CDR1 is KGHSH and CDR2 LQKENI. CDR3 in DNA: TGTGCCAGCTCACCGGGATACTACGAGCAGTACTTC. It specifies CASSPGYYEQYF.

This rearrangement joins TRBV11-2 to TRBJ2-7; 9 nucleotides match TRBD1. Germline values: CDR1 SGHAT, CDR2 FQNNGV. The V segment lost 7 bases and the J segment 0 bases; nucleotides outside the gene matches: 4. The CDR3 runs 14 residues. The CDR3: CASNRDRDSYEQYF. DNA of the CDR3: TGTGCCAGCAACCGGGACAGGGACTCCTACGAGCAGTACTTC.

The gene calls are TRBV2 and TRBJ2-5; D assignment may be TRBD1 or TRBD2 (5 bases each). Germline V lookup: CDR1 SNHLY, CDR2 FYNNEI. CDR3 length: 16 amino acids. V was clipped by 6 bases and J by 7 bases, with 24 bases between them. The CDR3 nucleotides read TGTGCCAGCAGGAACCCCGGGGTAGCACCCCAGGGGACCCAGTACTTC. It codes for CASRNPGVAPQGTQYF.

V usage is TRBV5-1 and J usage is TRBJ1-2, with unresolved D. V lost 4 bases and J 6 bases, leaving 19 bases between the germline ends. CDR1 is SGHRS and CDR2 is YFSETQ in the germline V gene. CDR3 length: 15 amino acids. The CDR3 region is CASSLMMGRNDGYTF. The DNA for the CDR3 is TGCGCCAGCAGCCTTATGATGGGAAGGAACGATGGCTACACCTTC.

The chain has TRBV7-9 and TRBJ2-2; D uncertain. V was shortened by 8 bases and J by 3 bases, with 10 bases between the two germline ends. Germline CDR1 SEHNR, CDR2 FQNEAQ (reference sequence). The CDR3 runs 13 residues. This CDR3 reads CASSWVDTGELFF. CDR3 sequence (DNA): TGTGCCAGCTCCTGGGTGGACACCGGGGAGCTGTTTTTT.

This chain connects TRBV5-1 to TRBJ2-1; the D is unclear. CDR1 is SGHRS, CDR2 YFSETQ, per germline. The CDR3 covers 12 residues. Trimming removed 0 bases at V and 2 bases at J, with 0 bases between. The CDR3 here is CASSLAYNEQFF. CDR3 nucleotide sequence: TGCGCCAGCAGCTTGGCCTACAATGAGCAGTTCTTC. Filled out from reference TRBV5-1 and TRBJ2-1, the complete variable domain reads KAGVTQTPRYLIKTRGQQVTLSCSPISGHRSVSWYQQTPGQGLQFLFEYFSETQRNKGNFPGRFSGRQFSNSRSEMNVSTLELGDSALYLCASSLAYNEQFFGPGTRLTVL.

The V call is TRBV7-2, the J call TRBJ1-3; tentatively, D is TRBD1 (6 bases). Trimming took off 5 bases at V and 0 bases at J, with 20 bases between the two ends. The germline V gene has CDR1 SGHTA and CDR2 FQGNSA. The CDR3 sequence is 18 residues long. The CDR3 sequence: CASSPDSWTATSGNTIYF. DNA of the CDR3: TGTGCCAGCAGCCCAGACTCTTGGACAGCCACCTCTGGAAACACCATATATTTT. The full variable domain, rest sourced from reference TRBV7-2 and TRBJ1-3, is GAGVSQSPSNKVTEKGKDVELRCDPISGHTALYWYRQSLGQGLEFLIYFQGNSAPDKSGLPSDRFSAERTGGSVSTLTIQRTQQEDSAVYLCASSPDSWTATSGNTIYFGEGSWLTVV.

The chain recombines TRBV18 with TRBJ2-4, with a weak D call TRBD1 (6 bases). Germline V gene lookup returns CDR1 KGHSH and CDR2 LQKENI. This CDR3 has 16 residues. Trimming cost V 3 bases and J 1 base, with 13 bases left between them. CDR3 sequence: CASSPSSGVAKNIQYF. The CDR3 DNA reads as TGTGCCAGCTCACCCTCCTCAGGGGTTGCCAAAAACATTCAGTACTTC.

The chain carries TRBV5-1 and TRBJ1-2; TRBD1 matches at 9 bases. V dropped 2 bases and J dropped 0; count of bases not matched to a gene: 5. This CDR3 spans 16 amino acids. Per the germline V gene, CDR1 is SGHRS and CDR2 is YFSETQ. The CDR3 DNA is TGCGCCAGCAGCTTCGGACAGGGGAGAGCTAACTATGGCTACACCTTC. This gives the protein CASSFGQGRANYGYTF.

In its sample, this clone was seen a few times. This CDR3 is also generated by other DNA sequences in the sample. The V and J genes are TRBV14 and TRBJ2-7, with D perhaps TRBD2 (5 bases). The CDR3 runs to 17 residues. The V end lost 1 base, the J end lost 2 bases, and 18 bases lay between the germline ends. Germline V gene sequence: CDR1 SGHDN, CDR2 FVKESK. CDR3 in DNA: TGTGCCAGCAGCCAAGGAATTCTTCGCGGAGGTACCTACGAGCAGTACTTC. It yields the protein CASSQGILRGGTYEQYF. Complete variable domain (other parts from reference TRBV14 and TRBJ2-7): EAGVTQFPSHSVIEKGQTVTLRCDPISGHDNLYWYRRVMGKEIKFLLHFVKESKQDESGMPNNRFLAERTGGTYSTLKVQPAELEDSGVYFCASSQGILRGGTYEQYFGPGTRLTVT.

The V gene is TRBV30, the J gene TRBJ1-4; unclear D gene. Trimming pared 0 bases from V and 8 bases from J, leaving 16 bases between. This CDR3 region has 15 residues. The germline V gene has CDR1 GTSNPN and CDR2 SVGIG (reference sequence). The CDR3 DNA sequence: TGTGCCTGGAGTGTGGCCTCGACCCCTGGGGAAAAACTGTTTTTT. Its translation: CAWSVASTPGEKLFF.

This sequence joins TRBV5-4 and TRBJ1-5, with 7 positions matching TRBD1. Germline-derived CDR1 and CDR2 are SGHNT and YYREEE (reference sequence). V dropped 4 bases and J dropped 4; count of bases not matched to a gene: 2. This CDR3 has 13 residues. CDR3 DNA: TGTGCCAGCAGCCAGGGGGGAAATCAGCCCCAGCATTTT. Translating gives CASSQGGNQPQHF.

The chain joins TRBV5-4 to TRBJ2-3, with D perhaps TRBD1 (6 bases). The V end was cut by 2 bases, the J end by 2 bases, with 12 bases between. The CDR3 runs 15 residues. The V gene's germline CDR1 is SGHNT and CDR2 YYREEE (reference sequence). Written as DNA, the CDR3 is TGTGCCAGCAGCTTCCCAGGGGCCGACACAGATACGCAGTATTTT. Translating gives CASSFPGADTDTQYF.